A selection of T cell receptor beta chains follows, all from one sample in a study of cytomegalovirus exposure and HLA in healthy donors. Libraries were prepared by immunoSEQ multiplex PCR; TCRdb keeps only in-frame clonotypes and omits some of them. The table lists about 160,000 clones, approximately 77% of them singletons. The sequenced sample consisted of PBMCs. Every receptor here comes from a female donor in good health and CMV-seronegative. Each CDR3 is given with its conserved first and last residue. Each record gives: J gene, clone size, D gene, V gene, CDR3 protein, CDR3 DNA. The D gene is left open where the match is weak. Size values are once, few and many counts, or a class for expanded clones, and some rows have none.

TRBJ1-2,.,.,TRBV5-6,CASSLVAGAANYGYTF,TGTGCCAGCAGCTTGGTGGCAGGGGCCGCCAACTATGGCTACACCTTC
TRBJ1-2,.,.,TRBV29-1,CSAGWGEGGYTF,TGCAGCGCCGGGTGGGGGGAAGGTGGCTACACCTTC
TRBJ1-4,.,TRBD1,TRBV12-5,CASALGQGGEKLFF,TGTGCTAGTGCCTTGGGACAGGGAGGAGAAAAACTGTTTTTT
TRBJ1-1,.,TRBD1,TRBV25-1,CASSTETGMTFF,TGTGCCAGCAGTACCGAGACAGGGATGACTTTCTTT
TRBJ2-3,.,TRBD2,TRBV7-6,CASSLSGAGGGDTQYF,TGTGCCAGCAGCTTATCCGGTGCGGGAGGAGGAGATACGCAGTATTTT
TRBJ2-7,once,.,TRBV5-5,CASSFPGRDYEQYF,TGTGCCAGCAGCTTCCCGGGAAGAGACTACGAGCAGTACTTC
TRBJ2-7,.,.,TRBV2,CASTVGRGYEQYF,TGTGCCAGCACGGTTGGCAGGGGTTACGAGCAGTACTTC
TRBJ2-1,.,.,TRBV13,CASRAWSRDNEQFF,TGTGCCAGCAGGGCTTGGTCCAGGGACAATGAGCAGTTCTTC
TRBJ2-5,few,.,TRBV18,CASSPSHSQETQYF,TGTGCCAGCTCACCGTCCCACAGTCAAGAGACCCAGTACTTC
TRBJ2-3,few,TRBD2,TRBV14,CASSRLAGGPTDTQYF,TGTGCCAGCAGTCGACTAGCGGGAGGGCCGACAGATACGCAGTATTTT
TRBJ2-7,.,TRBD2,TRBV7-2,CASSTRTSGSYEQYF,TGTGCCAGCAGCACCAGGACTAGCGGGAGCTACGAGCAGTACTTC
TRBJ1-5,.,TRBD1,TRBV19,CASSMTDREDQPQHF,TGTGCCAGTAGTATGACGGACAGGGAGGATCAGCCCCAGCATTTT
TRBJ2-3,.,TRBD2,TRBV2,CASKASGRASTDTQYF,TGTGCCAGCAAGGCTAGCGGGAGGGCTTCCACAGATACGCAGTATTTT
TRBJ2-2,.,.,TRBV9,CASSVGQGYTGELFF,TGTGCCAGCAGCGTAGGGCAGGGGTACACCGGGGAGCTGTTTTTT
TRBJ2-1,.,TRBD2,TRBV9,CASSPRLAGAYNEQFF,TGTGCCAGCAGCCCCCGACTAGCGGGGGCCTACAATGAGCAGTTCTTC
TRBJ1-2,.,.,TRBV4-3,CASSQVGGSVSGYTF,TGCGCCAGCAGCCAAGTGGGGGGGAGCGTTTCTGGCTACACCTTC
TRBJ2-7,.,TRBD2,TRBV30,CAWSTRTSGGPVSYEQYF,TGTGCCTGGAGTACCAGGACTAGCGGGGGGCCAGTTTCCTACGAGCAGTACTTC
TRBJ1-4,.,.,TRBV6-6,CASAQGPNEKLFF,TGTGCCAGCGCCCAGGGGCCTAATGAAAAACTGTTTTTT
TRBJ2-2,.,.,TRBV25-1,CASSEKPWRGTGELFF,TGTGCCAGCAGTGAGAAACCGTGGAGGGGCACCGGGGAGCTGTTTTTT
TRBJ2-7,.,.,TRBV12-2,CASRPGLAGGPPYEQYF,TGTGCAAGTCGTCCGGGACTAGCGGGAGGCCCCCCCTACGAGCAGTACTTC
TRBJ2-2,.,.,TRBV5-4,CASSSTQDTGELFF,TGTGCCAGCAGCAGCACACAGGATACCGGGGAGCTGTTTTTT
TRBJ2-1,few,.,TRBV9,CASSPGGGGYNEQFF,TGTGCCAGCAGCCCTGGAGGGGGAGGGTACAATGAGCAGTTCTTC
TRBJ1-4,.,TRBD1,TRBV30,CAWSRDRIEKLFF,TGTGCCTGGAGCCGGGACAGAATTGAAAAACTGTTTTTT
TRBJ1-2,.,.,TRBV7-2,CASIPGAGGGYGYTF,TGTGCCAGCATCCCCGGGGCGGGGGGCGGCTATGGCTACACCTTC
TRBJ2-1,.,TRBD2,TRBV11-3,CASSSGLAGVNEQFF,TGTGCCAGCAGCTCGGGACTAGCGGGGGTGAATGAGCAGTTCTTC
TRBJ2-3,.,.,TRBV6-6,CASFYALHRADTQYF,TGTGCCAGCTTTTACGCACTCCACAGGGCGGATACGCAATATTTT
TRBJ1-2,.,TRBD1,TRBV5-4,CASSPGARQGPYGYTF,TGTGCCAGCAGCCCCGGGGCCAGACAGGGCCCCTATGGCTACACCTTC
TRBJ1-5,.,TRBD1,TRBV7-2,CASSSQGAGQPQHF,TGTGCCAGCAGCTCCCAGGGGGCTGGACAGCCCCAGCATTTT
TRBJ2-1,.,TRBD2,TRBV7-3,CASRKLAGVGNEQFF,TGTGCCAGCAGAAAACTAGCGGGAGTGGGAAATGAGCAGTTCTTC
TRBJ1-2,.,.,TRBV4-1,CASSQEVSRGARNGYTF,TGCGCCAGCAGCCAAGAGGTTAGCCGGGGGGCGCGAAATGGCTACACCTTC
TRBJ2-1,.,.,TRBV29-1,CSVAGDIDPNEQFF,TGCAGCGTTGCTGGGGACATTGACCCCAATGAGCAGTTCTTC
TRBJ2-2,once,.,TRBV10-3,CAISAWQGDTGELFF,TGTGCCATCAGTGCGTGGCAGGGTGACACCGGGGAGCTGTTTTTT
TRBJ1-6,.,.,TRBV4-3,CASSQEGQDSGSPLHF,TGCGCCAGCAGCCAAGAAGGGCAGGACAGCGGTTCACCCCTCCACTTT
TRBJ1-1,.,.,TRBV4-2,CASSPWGRESGTEAFF,TGTGCCAGCAGCCCTTGGGGGAGGGAAAGCGGAACTGAAGCTTTCTTT
TRBJ2-7,.,.,TRBV7-2,CASSRDRGISYEQYF,TGTGCCAGCAGCCGTGATCGGGGAATTTCCTACGAGCAGTACTTC
TRBJ1-3,.,TRBD1,TRBV10-3,CAISRTGAGNTIYF,TGTGCCATCAGCCGGACAGGGGCTGGAAACACCATATATTTT
TRBJ1-1,.,TRBD1,TRBV4-1,CASSQDQEGARTEAFF,TGCGCCAGCAGCCAAGATCAGGAGGGGGCGCGGACTGAAGCTTTCTTT
TRBJ1-1,.,.,TRBV27,CASRRSRGSATEAFF,TGTGCCAGCAGACGCTCGAGGGGGTCTGCCACTGAAGCTTTCTTT
TRBJ2-1,.,TRBD1,TRBV7-9,CASSLASGQGARNEQFF,TGTGCCAGCAGCTTAGCGTCCGGACAGGGGGCGAGGAATGAGCAGTTCTTC
TRBJ2-1,.,TRBD2,TRBV4-1,CASSHTGTSGVVEQFF,TGCGCCAGCAGCCATACGGGGACTAGCGGGGTTGTGGAGCAGTTCTTC
TRBJ2-1,once,TRBD2,TRBV7-2,CASSLGGSEVEQFF,TGTGCCAGCAGCTTGGGCGGGAGTGAGGTTGAGCAGTTCTTC
TRBJ2-1,many,.,TRBV6-4,CASSDSGDYNEQFF,TGTGCCAGCAGTGACTCGGGAGACTACAATGAGCAGTTCTTC
TRBJ2-1,once,TRBD2,TRBV9,CASSATSGGHNEQFF,TGTGCCAGCAGCGCCACTAGCGGGGGACACAATGAGCAGTTCTTC
TRBJ1-5,few,.,TRBV7-2,CASSLETASNQPQHF,TGTGCCAGCAGCTTAGAGACAGCGAGCAATCAGCCCCAGCATTTT
TRBJ2-5,.,.,TRBV5-4,CASSLGTEETQYF,TGTGCCAGCAGCCTCGGGACTGAAGAGACCCAGTACTTC